The source of this T cell receptor (beta chain) is a study of T-cell reconstitution after alpha-beta-depleted transplantation in children. Study results and limitations: Where alpha-beta T cells came from about two months after transplant was reportedly several hundred expanded graft clones.

This clonotype came up a few times. No antigen is known for it. Unique molecular identifiers were incorporated when the TCRbeta library was constructed. TCRdb used MiXCR to reprocess the PCR reads, holding one entry per CDR3 protein. The table includes about 830,000 distinct CDR3 sequences, around 15% detected once. The clonotype comes from a male patient between 10 and 17 years old who had a stem cell transplant for acute lymphoblastic leukemia, so the T cells may come from the graft donor. The sequences come from PBMCs, mostly from graft donor cells, collected 360 days after TCRalphabeta/CD19-depleted stem cell transplant.

The chain's CDR3 is CSARAITGTDTQYF. For the CDR3, the DNA is TGCAGTGCTAGGGCGATAACAGGCACAGATACGCAGTATTTT. V gene TRBV20-1 combines with J gene TRBJ2-3; D is unclear. Trimming pared 3 bases from V and 1 base from J, leaving 11 bases between. The CDR3 sequence is 14 residues long. From germline, CDR1 is DFQATT and CDR2 SNEGSKA (reference sequence).